The 30 T cell receptor beta chains given below trace back to one sample, sequenced in a study of T cell repertoires in cytomegalovirus infection. One entry per CDR3 protein, called by TCRdb with MiXCR from the reads. Of a few hundred thousand distinct CDR3 sequences in the sample, over 15% were seen once. Sequenced sample: CD8+ T cells from PBMCs. The receptors originated from a human donor in good health (CMV status not recorded). Some clones in this sample may be carry-over from other donors' samples.

This clonotype was counted ten times or more. This chain's CDR3 is CASSSRDTGSYNEQFF. CDR3 sequence (DNA): TGTGCCAGCAGCTCCCGAGATACCGGGTCCTACAATGAGCAGTTCTTC. The J gene is TRBJ2-1, the V gene TRBV7-9; D is ambiguous. Germline lookup yields CDR1 SEHNR and CDR2 FQNEAQ (reference sequence). Trimming pared 4 bases from V and 1 base from J, leaving 14 bases between. The CDR3 sequence is 16 residues long.

The rearrangement links TRBV2 to TRBJ1-1; possible D gene TRBD1, 5 bases. V was trimmed by 7 bases and J by 0 bases, leaving 12 bases between them. From germline, CDR1 is SNHLY and CDR2 FYNNEI. The CDR3 sequence is 14 residues long. The CDR3 region has the DNA TGTGCCAGCACCCTTGGGACGTTGAACACTGAAGCTTTCTTT. Translating it yields CASTLGTLNTEAFF.

The chain joins TRBV7-9 to TRBJ1-1; D is unclear. CDR1 and CDR2 from the germline V gene are SEHNR and FQNEAQ (reference sequence). Trimming shortened V by 5 bases and J by 1 base, and 5 bases separated the two germline ends. The CDR3 runs to 12 residues. CDR3 sequence: CASSKWNTEAFF. The CDR3, as DNA: TGTGCCAGCAGCAAGTGGAACACTGAAGCTTTCTTT.

In this sample, this clonotype turned up many times. The chain links TRBV6-2 or TRBV6-3 to TRBJ2-2; D is tentatively TRBD1 or TRBD2 (5 bases each). The CDR3 contains 13 residues. The germline V gene encodes CDR1 MNHEY and CDR2 SVGEGT. V shed 7 bases and J shed 7 bases, with 13 bases lying between them. CDR3: CASTFGDVGELFF. In DNA form, the CDR3 reads TGTGCCAGCACTTTCGGGGACGTCGGGGAGCTGTTTTTT.

This clonotype was found many times. V and J are TRBV7-9 and TRBJ2-7; the D gene could be TRBD1 or TRBD2 (5 bases each). Germline lookup yields CDR1 SEHNR and CDR2 FQNEAQ (reference sequence). CDR3 length: 14 amino acids. V was shortened by 5 bases and J by 5 bases, with 16 bases between the two germline ends. The CDR3 DNA is TGTGCCAGCAGCCCATCACTAGGGACCAACGAGCAGTACTTC. Translated: CASSPSLGTNEQYF.

The V call is TRBV7-9, the J call TRBJ1-2; no clear D. The germline CDR1 and CDR2 sequences are SEHNR and FQNEAQ (reference sequence). The CDR3 consists of 16 residues. Trimming removed 1 base from V and 0 bases from J, with 12 bases in between. CDR3 protein: CASSLGWTDANYGYTF. Written as DNA, the CDR3 is TGTGCCAGCAGCTTAGGTTGGACGGATGCTAACTATGGCTACACCTTC.

Many counts were recorded for this clonotype. The V call is TRBV4-1, the J call TRBJ2-2; D gene unclear. Germline loops: CDR1 MGHRA, CDR2 YSYEKL. This CDR3 has 12 amino acids. V shed 1 base and J shed 6 bases, with 3 bases lying between them. The CDR3 reads CASSQGPGELFF. The CDR3 nucleotides read TGCGCCAGCAGCCAAGGTCCCGGGGAGCTGTTTTTT.

This clonotype was recorded at least ten times. The V and J genes are TRBV7-9 and TRBJ2-7; no firm D call. The CDR3 is 13 amino acids. V lost 3 bases and J 5 bases, leaving 11 bases between the germline ends. Germline loops: CDR1 SEHNR, CDR2 FQNEAQ (reference sequence). The CDR3 nucleotides read TGTGCCAGCAGCTTTTCCCAGACCGACGAGCAGTACTTC. Protein product: CASSFSQTDEQYF.

CDR3 loop: CASSSPGQSLNEQFF. CDR3 nucleotide sequence: TGTGCCAGCAGCTCACCCGGACAGAGCCTCAATGAGCAGTTCTTC. The chain joins TRBV7-9 to TRBJ2-1, with a tentative D call TRBD1 (6 bases). The CDR3 has 15 amino acids. V gave up 4 bases and J gave up 6 bases, with 16 bases separating them. Germline lookup yields CDR1 SEHNR and CDR2 FQNEAQ (reference sequence).

This clonotype was seen at least ten times. V gene TRBV7-8 combines with J gene TRBJ2-7, with D perhaps matching TRBD1 (5 bases). Per germline, CDR1 SGHVS and CDR2 FQNEAQ. The CDR3 runs to 11 residues. V lost 11 bases, J lost 6 bases, and 14 bases lay in between. The CDR3 spells CASGMGGEQYF. DNA of the CDR3: TGTGCCTCAGGGATGGGTGGCGAGCAGTACTTC.

The chain is built from TRBV28 and TRBJ2-5, with 8 bases identical to TRBD1. With 6 bases clipped from V and 5 bases from J, the junction kept 17 bases outside the gene matches. The CDR3 extends over 17 amino acids. The germline gives CDR1 MDHEN, CDR2 SYDVKM. The CDR3 here is CASSQGALGVEVETQYF. The CDR3 DNA sequence: TGTGCCAGCAGCCAGGGGGCGTTGGGGGTCGAGGTGGAGACCCAGTACTTC.

V gene TRBV11-2 combines with J gene TRBJ1-5, with no clear D. The CDR3 runs to 12 residues. Germline V gene sequence: CDR1 SGHAT, CDR2 FQNNGV. V dropped 1 base and J dropped 13 bases, with 11 bases sitting between them. CDR3 amino acids: CASSLGWGKQHF. The CDR3 nucleotides are TGTGCCAGCAGCTTAGGTTGGGGAAAGCAGCATTTT.

This clonotype was recorded many times. This chain joins TRBV12-3 or TRBV12-4 and TRBJ1-5, with D hard to call. Trimming cost V 7 bases and J 5 bases, with 12 bases left between them. This CDR3 has 13 residues. The CDR3 DNA sequence: TGTGCCAGCACCCAGTGGATAGATCAGCCCCAGCATTTT. It translates to CASTQWIDQPQHF.

This clonotype was seen a handful of times. The rearrangement uses TRBV7-9 and TRBJ2-2; no definite D call. The germline gives CDR1 SEHNR, CDR2 FQNEAQ (reference sequence). The CDR3 runs to 16 residues. The ends were cut back, 5 bases at V and 0 bases at J, with 13 bases in the middle. The CDR3 DNA sequence: TGTGCCAGCAGCCCCAAGAACGTTCCGAACACCGGGGAGCTGTTTTTT. Its translation is CASSPKNVPNTGELFF.

This rearrangement joins TRBV28 to TRBJ2-7, with D perhaps matching TRBD1 or TRBD2 (6 bases each). In germline, CDR1 is MDHEN, CDR2 SYDVKM. V lost 6 bases and J lost 4, with 19 bases in between. The CDR3 is 15 amino acids. The CDR3 loop reads CASSSGGDVLYEQYF. The CDR3 DNA sequence: TGTGCCAGCAGCTCCGGGGGCGATGTTCTTTACGAGCAGTACTTC.

Here the CDR3 reads CSARDWTGARTDTQYF. The CDR3 DNA sequence: TGCAGTGCTAGAGATTGGACAGGGGCGAGGACAGATACGCAGTATTTT. The chain employs TRBV20-1 and TRBJ2-3; 9 bases are a match to TRBD1. J gave up 3 bases and V 0 bases, and 7 bases lay outside the gene matches. This CDR3 has 16 amino acids. Germline lookup yields CDR1 DFQATT and CDR2 SNEGSKA (reference sequence).

This clonotype was recorded at least ten times. The chain recombines TRBV7-2 with TRBJ1-1; D is undetermined. The CDR3 has 14 residues. V was shortened by 0 bases and J by 1 base, with 6 bases between the two germline ends. The germline gives CDR1 SGHTA, CDR2 FQGNSA. CDR3 residues: CASSLAPRNTEAFF. CDR3 coding DNA: TGTGCCAGCAGCTTAGCTCCCAGGAACACTGAAGCTTTCTTT.

The J gene is TRBJ1-2, the V gene TRBV20-1; D gene ambiguous. Trimming pared 2 bases from V and 2 bases from J, leaving 9 bases between. In germline, CDR1 is DFQATT, CDR2 SNEGSKA (reference sequence). The CDR3 length is 13 residues. The CDR3 reads CSARPRNNYGYTF. As DNA, the CDR3 is TGCAGTGCTAGACCCAGAAACAACTATGGCTACACCTTC.

This clonotype showed up just a few times. This chain links TRBV6-1 with TRBJ2-1; D gene ambiguous. Germline assignment: CDR1 MNHNS and CDR2 SASEGT. V was clipped by 1 base and J by 4 bases, with 14 bases between them. The CDR3 has 16 amino acids. As DNA, the CDR3 is TGTGCCAGCAGTGAAGATCCAGGATCCGTGTACAATGAGCAGTTCTTC. Its protein product is CASSEDPGSVYNEQFF.

The chain carries TRBV6-1 and TRBJ2-3; D is unresolved. CDR3 length equals 14 residues. Trimming shortened V by 2 bases and J by 9 bases, and 15 bases separated the two germline ends. Germline V gene sequence: CDR1 MNHNS, CDR2 SASEGT. CDR3 DNA: TGTGCCAGCAGTGAAACCCTCGGGCGGACCACGCAGTATTTT. Its protein product is CASSETLGRTTQYF.

The table lists this clonotype with many counts. This chain links TRBV12-3 or TRBV12-4 with TRBJ2-2; D tentatively reads TRBD1 or TRBD2 (5 bases each). The CDR3 spans 14 residues. Trimming shortened V by 6 bases and J by 3 bases, and 11 bases separated the two germline ends. CDR3 residues: CASSPGTYTGELFF. The CDR3 region has the DNA TGTGCCAGCAGCCCAGGGACCTACACCGGGGAGCTGTTTTTT.

In this sample, this clonotype turned up many times. The genes are TRBV4-1 and TRBJ1-2; D gene ambiguous. V lost 0 bases, J lost 4 bases, and 12 bases lay in between. This CDR3 is built from 15 residues. Germline values: CDR1 MGHRA, CDR2 YSYEKL. Written as DNA, the CDR3 is TGCGCCAGCAGCCAAGATCTCCTTGGGGTCTATGGCTACACCTTC. Protein: CASSQDLLGVYGYTF.

The chain joins TRBV19 to TRBJ2-7; 8 nucleotides line up with TRBD1. Trimming removed 3 bases from V and 4 bases from J; junction bases left unmatched: 2. This CDR3 is built from 13 residues. Germline CDR1 reads LNHDA; CDR2 reads SQIVND (reference sequence). CDR3 amino acids: CASSIGTGYEQYF. CDR3 in DNA: TGTGCCAGTAGTATCGGGACAGGTTACGAGCAGTACTTC. Together with reference TRBV19 and TRBJ2-7, the CDR3 gives the full variable domain: DGGITQSPKYLFRKEGQNVTLSCEQNLNHDAMYWYRQDPGQGLRLIYYSQIVNDFQKGDIAEGYSVSREKKESFPLTVTSAQKNPTAFYLCASSIGTGYEQYFGPGTRLTVT.

This clonotype was found a few times. The genes are TRBV19 and TRBJ2-7; no clear D. The germline gives CDR1 LNHDA, CDR2 SQIVND (reference sequence). Trimming stripped 0 bases from V and 4 bases from J, with 7 bases between. The CDR3 is made up of 13 amino acids. The CDR3 loop is CASSIDPGYEQYF. The CDR3, as DNA: TGTGCCAGTAGTATAGATCCGGGTTACGAGCAGTACTTC. Full variable domain (remainder filled in from reference TRBV19 and TRBJ2-7): DGGITQSPKYLFRKEGQNVTLSCEQNLNHDAMYWYRQDPGQGLRLIYYSQIVNDFQKGDIAEGYSVSREKKESFPLTVTSAQKNPTAFYLCASSIDPGYEQYFGPGTRLTVT.

This chain uses TRBV5-6 with TRBJ1-1; TRBD1 matches at 8 bases. The CDR3 consists of 16 residues. Losses at the gene ends were 4 bases for V and 8 bases for J; bases not matched to a gene: 16. Germline V gene sequence: CDR1 SGHDT, CDR2 YYEEEE. CDR3 sequence reads: CASSQWTGRPRSEAFF. The CDR3 region has the DNA TGTGCCAGCAGCCAATGGACAGGGAGACCCCGAAGCGAAGCTTTCTTT.

This clonotype has only a few counts. This rearrangement joins TRBV7-9 to TRBJ1-1; perhaps TRBD1 as D (5 bases). Trimming removed 5 bases at V and 5 bases at J, with 15 bases between. Germline loops: CDR1 SEHNR, CDR2 FQNEAQ (reference sequence). The CDR3 runs to 14 residues. The CDR3, as DNA: TGTGCCAGCAGCGCCGACGGGGGGGGAACTGAAGCTTTCTTT. Translating gives CASSADGGGTEAFF. Supplemented by reference TRBV7-9 and TRBJ1-1, the full variable domain reads DTGVSQNPRHKITKRGQNVTFRCDPISEHNRLYWYRQTLGQGPEFLTYFQNEAQLEKSRLLSDRFSAERPKGSFSTLEIQRTEQGDSAMYLCASSADGGGTEAFFGQGTRLTVV.

The chain links TRBV6-2 or TRBV6-3 to TRBJ2-3; D unclear. CDR1 MNHEY and CDR2 SVGEGT come from the germline V gene. CDR3 length equals 11 residues. Between the trimmed V and J ends, which lost 2 bases and 10 bases, there was a span of 7 bases. The CDR3 sequence: CASSYLLAQYF. In nucleotides, the CDR3 is TGTGCCAGCAGTTACCTCTTGGCGCAGTATTTT.

The rearrangement joins TRBV2 to TRBJ2-4, with a tentative D call TRBD1 (7 bases). The germline CDR1 and CDR2 sequences are SNHLY and FYNNEI. The CDR3 consists of 16 residues. V was cut by 4 bases and J by 0 bases, with 13 bases left in between. CDR3 protein: CASSALRGVAKNIQYF. The CDR3 DNA follows: TGTGCCAGCAGTGCTCTCAGGGGGGTAGCCAAAAACATTCAGTACTTC.

This clonotype was recorded many times. The genes are TRBV7-2 and TRBJ2-7; D may be TRBD1 (6 bases). This CDR3 comprises 13 residues. The V end lost 1 base, the J end lost 7 bases, and 11 bases lay between the germline ends. Germline V lookup: CDR1 SGHTA, CDR2 FQGNSA. CDR3 amino acids: CASSLVEGVEQYF. The DNA for the CDR3 is TGTGCCAGCAGCTTAGTTGAGGGGGTGGAGCAGTACTTC.

This clonotype has ten or more counts. The V and J genes are TRBV7-9 and TRBJ2-7, with TRBD1 as a possible D gene (6 bases). CDR1 and CDR2 (germline): SEHNR, FQNEAQ (reference sequence). The CDR3 covers 14 residues. The V gene lost 2 bases and the J gene lost 2 bases, with 10 bases spanning the gap. The DNA for the CDR3 is TGTGCCAGCAGCTTAACGGACAGCGCCTACGAGCAGTACTTC. Protein: CASSLTDSAYEQYF.